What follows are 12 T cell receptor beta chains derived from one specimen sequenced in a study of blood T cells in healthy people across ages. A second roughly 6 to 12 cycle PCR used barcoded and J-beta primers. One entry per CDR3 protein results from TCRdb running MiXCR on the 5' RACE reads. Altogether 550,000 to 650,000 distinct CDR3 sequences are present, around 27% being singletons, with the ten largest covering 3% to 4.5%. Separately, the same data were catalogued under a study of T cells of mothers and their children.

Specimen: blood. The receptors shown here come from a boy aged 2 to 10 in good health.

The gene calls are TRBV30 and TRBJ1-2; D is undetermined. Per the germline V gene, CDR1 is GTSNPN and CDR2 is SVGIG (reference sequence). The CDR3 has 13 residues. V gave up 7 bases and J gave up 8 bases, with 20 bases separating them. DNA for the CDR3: TGTGCCTCCGCCTTCAGTTCAGGCTACGGCTACACCTTC. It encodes CASAFSSGYGYTF.

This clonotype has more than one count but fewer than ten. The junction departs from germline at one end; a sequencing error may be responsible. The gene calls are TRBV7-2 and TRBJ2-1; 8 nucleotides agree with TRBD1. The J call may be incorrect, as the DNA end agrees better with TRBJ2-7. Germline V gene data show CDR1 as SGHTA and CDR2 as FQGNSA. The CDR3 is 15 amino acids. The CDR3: CASSPVGQATYGQYF. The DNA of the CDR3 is TGTGCCAGCAGCCCAGTGGGACAGGCTACATACGGGCAGTACTTC.

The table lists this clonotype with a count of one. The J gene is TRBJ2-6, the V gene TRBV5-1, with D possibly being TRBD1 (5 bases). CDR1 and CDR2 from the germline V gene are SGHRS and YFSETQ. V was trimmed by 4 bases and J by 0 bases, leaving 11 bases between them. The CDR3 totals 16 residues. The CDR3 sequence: CASSVRQTSGANVLTF. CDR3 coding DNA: TGCGCCAGCAGCGTTAGACAGACCTCTGGGGCCAACGTCCTGACTTTC.

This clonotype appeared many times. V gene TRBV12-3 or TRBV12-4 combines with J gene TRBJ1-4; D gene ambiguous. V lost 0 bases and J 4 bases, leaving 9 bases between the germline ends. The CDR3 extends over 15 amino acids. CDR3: CASSLARRSNEKLFF. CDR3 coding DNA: TGTGCCAGCAGTTTAGCTCGGCGGAGTAATGAAAAACTGTTTTTT.

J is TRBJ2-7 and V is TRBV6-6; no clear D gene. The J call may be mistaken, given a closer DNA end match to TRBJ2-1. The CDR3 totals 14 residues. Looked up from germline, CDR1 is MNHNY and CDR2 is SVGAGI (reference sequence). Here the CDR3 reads CASSHQSRSNEQFF. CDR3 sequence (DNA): TGTGCCAGCAGTCACCAGTCCCGTTCGAATGAGCAGTTCTTC.

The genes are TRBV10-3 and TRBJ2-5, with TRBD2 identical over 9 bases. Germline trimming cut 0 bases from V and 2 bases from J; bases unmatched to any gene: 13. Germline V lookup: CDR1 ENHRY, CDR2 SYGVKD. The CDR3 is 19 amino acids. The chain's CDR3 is CAISESPGSLAGTQETQYF. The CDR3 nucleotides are TGTGCCATCAGTGAGTCCCCAGGAAGTCTAGCGGGGACTCAAGAGACCCAGTACTTC.

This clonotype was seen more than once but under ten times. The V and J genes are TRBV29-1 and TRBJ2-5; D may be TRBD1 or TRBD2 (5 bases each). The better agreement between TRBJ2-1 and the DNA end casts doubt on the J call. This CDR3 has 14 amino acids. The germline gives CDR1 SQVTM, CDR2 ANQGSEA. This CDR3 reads CSAAQGPLYNEQFF. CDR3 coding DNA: TGCAGCGCCGCCCAGGGACCCCTATACAATGAGCAGTTCTTC.

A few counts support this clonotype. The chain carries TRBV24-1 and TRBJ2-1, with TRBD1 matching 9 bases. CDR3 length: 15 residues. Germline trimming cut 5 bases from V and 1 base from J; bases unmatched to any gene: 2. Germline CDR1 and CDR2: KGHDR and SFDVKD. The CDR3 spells CATSVGQGSYNEQFF. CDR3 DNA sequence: TGTGCCACCAGTGTTGGACAGGGGTCCTACAATGAGCAGTTCTTC.

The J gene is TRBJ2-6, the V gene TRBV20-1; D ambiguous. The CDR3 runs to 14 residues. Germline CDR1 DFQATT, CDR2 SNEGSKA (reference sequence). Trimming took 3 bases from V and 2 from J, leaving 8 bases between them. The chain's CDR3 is CSASVFPGANVLTF. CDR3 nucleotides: TGCAGTGCTAGCGTGTTCCCTGGGGCCAACGTCCTGACTTTC.

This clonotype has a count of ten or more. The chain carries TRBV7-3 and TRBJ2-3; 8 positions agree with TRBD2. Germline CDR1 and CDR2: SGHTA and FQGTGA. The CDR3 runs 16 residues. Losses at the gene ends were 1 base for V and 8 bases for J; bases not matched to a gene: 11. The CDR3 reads CASSLNGGADGGTQYF. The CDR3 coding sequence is TGTGCCAGCAGCTTAAACGGGGGGGCTGATGGGGGTACGCAGTATTTT.

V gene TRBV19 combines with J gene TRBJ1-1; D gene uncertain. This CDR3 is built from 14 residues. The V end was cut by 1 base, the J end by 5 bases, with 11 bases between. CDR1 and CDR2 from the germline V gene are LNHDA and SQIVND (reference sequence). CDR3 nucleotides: TGTGCCAGTAGTATAGGGGTGGCGAGTACTGAAGCTTTCTTT. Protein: CASSIGVASTEAFF. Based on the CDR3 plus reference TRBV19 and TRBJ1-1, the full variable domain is DGGITQSPKYLFRKEGQNVTLSCEQNLNHDAMYWYRQDPGQGLRLIYYSQIVNDFQKGDIAEGYSVSREKKESFPLTVTSAQKNPTAFYLCASSIGVASTEAFFGQGTRLTVV.

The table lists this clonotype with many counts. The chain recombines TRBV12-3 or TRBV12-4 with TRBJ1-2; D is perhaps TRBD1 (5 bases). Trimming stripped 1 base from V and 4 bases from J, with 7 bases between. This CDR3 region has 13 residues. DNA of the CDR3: TGTGCCAGCAGTTTAGGCAGGGCCTATGGCTACACCTTC. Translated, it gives CASSLGRAYGYTF.